These 20 T cell receptor beta chains originate from one sample sequenced in a study of shared clonotypes between healthy human individuals. Using immunoSEQ multiplex PCR, the repertoire was profiled, and TCRdb retains in-frame clones only, with some absent. The sample lists 1,500,000 or so clones, 98% occurring once. Sequences were obtained from naive CD4+ T cells sorted from blood. Documented subset: CD45RA+ positively selected. All receptors derive from a man aged 25-40 years in good health.

The chain joins TRBV2 to TRBJ1-4, with D perhaps matching TRBD1 (5 bases). V was clipped by 7 bases and J by 6 bases, with 9 bases between them. CDR3 length equals 12 residues. Germline assignment: CDR1 SNHLY and CDR2 FYNNEI. This CDR3 is CASTDSYEKLFF. The CDR3 DNA reads as TGTGCCAGCACCGACAGTTATGAAAAACTGTTTTTT.

The chain employs TRBV18 and TRBJ2-4; D not certain. The CDR3 has 14 residues. V was cut by 2 bases and J by 8 bases, with 13 bases left in between. Germline V gene lookup returns CDR1 KGHSH and CDR2 LQKENI. CDR3 nucleotides: TGTGCCAGCTCACCAGACCCCTCCCCGGACATTCAGTACTTC. It encodes CASSPDPSPDIQYF.

V usage is TRBV11-2 and J usage is TRBJ2-7; maybe TRBD2 (6 bases). CDR1 SGHAT and CDR2 FQNNGV come from the germline V gene. This CDR3 has 14 residues. The germline V and J ends were trimmed by 1 base and 4 bases, with 11 bases remaining between them. The DNA of the CDR3 is TGTGCCAGCAGCTTAGCTGCGGGGAATTACGAGCAGTACTTC. Translation: CASSLAAGNYEQYF.

This chain connects TRBV18 to TRBJ2-7; 7 bases are a match to TRBD2. This CDR3 comprises 16 residues. Trimming cost V 3 bases and J 3 bases; bases outside gene matches: 11. The germline gives CDR1 KGHSH, CDR2 LQKENI. The CDR3 loop reads CASSPIGTSVNYEQYF. The CDR3 DNA follows: TGTGCCAGCTCACCGATCGGTACTAGCGTAAACTACGAGCAGTACTTC.

The chain employs TRBV29-1 and TRBJ2-3; D is unclear. Germline lookup yields CDR1 SQVTM and CDR2 ANQGSEA. Trimming removed 0 bases from V and 3 bases from J, with 10 bases in between. The CDR3 contains 14 residues. The CDR3 is CSVEDGYGTDTQYF. For the CDR3, the DNA is TGCAGCGTTGAAGATGGGTATGGAACAGATACGCAGTATTTT.

For this clone: One end of the junction varies from germline; a read error may be responsible. This sequence joins TRBV4-1 and TRBJ2-7; D is unclear. CDR1 and CDR2 from the germline V gene are MGHRA and YSYEKL. CDR3 length: 13 residues. CDR3 nucleotide sequence: TGCGCCAGCAGCCAAGCCCTAGACCGGCTCCATTCCTTC. Amino acids: CASSQALDRLHSF.

The V gene is TRBV7-6, the J gene TRBJ2-1; 11 bases match TRBD2. The ends lost 0 bases at V and 2 bases at J; junction bases unmatched: 0. There are 16 residues in the CDR3. Per the germline V gene, CDR1 is SGHVS and CDR2 is FNYEAQ. DNA of the CDR3: TGTGCCAGCAGCTTAGCTAGCGGGAGGGCCTACAATGAGCAGTTCTTC. This gives the protein CASSLASGRAYNEQFF.

The genes are TRBV18 and TRBJ1-2; 7 bases are shared with TRBD1. The V and J ends lost 3 bases and 6 bases, in that order; junction bases with no gene match: 10. CDR1 is KGHSH, CDR2 LQKENI, per germline. This CDR3 comprises 15 residues. The CDR3: CASSPSGQITHGYTF. Here the CDR3 DNA reads TGTGCCAGCTCACCTTCGGGACAGATCACCCATGGCTACACCTTC.

The CDR3 DNA sequence: TGCGCCAGCAGCCAAGAGACAGACATGGGAAAACTGTTTTTT. Amino acids: CASSQETDMGKLFF. The chain recombines TRBV4-1 with TRBJ1-4, with TRBD1 as a possible D gene (5 bases). Germline CDR1 is MGHRA and CDR2 is YSYEKL. This CDR3 has 14 residues. V was clipped by 0 bases and J by 10 bases, with 12 bases between them.

The rearrangement joins TRBV2 to TRBJ1-1, with D unresolved. The CDR3 consists of 13 residues. Trimming took 6 bases from V and 3 from J, leaving 11 bases between them. Germline CDR1 SNHLY, CDR2 FYNNEI. DNA of the CDR3: TGTGCCAGCAGGAACGGGCCATACACTGAAGCTTTCTTT. It specifies CASRNGPYTEAFF.

This clone was seen once. This chain links TRBV19 with TRBJ1-5; D possibly corresponds to TRBD1 (6 bases). Germline V gene lookup returns CDR1 LNHDA and CDR2 SQIVND (reference sequence). With 3 bases removed from V and 7 bases from J, the gap between germline ends came to 13 bases. The CDR3 loop spans 14 amino acids. This CDR3 reads CASSIIQGKQPQHF. For the CDR3, the DNA is TGTGCCAGTAGTATCATACAGGGAAAGCAGCCCCAGCATTTT.

This chain links TRBV18 with TRBJ2-1; TRBD2 matches 7 bases. Germline-derived CDR1 and CDR2 are KGHSH and LQKENI. J gave up 8 bases and V 3 bases, and 19 bases lay outside the gene matches. The CDR3 length is 18 residues. CDR3 nucleotide sequence: TGTGCCAGCTCACCCAATCCTAGCGGCGGACTGTACATTTATGAGCAGTTCTTC. It yields the protein CASSPNPSGGLYIYEQFF.

The V gene is TRBV2, the J gene TRBJ1-1; D is possibly TRBD1 (6 bases). Per the germline V gene, CDR1 is SNHLY and CDR2 is FYNNEI. This CDR3 contains 11 residues. The V end lost 4 bases, the J end lost 13 bases, and 13 bases lay between the germline ends. DNA for the CDR3: TGTGCCAGCAGTGGGTCAGGGGTTGATTTCTTT. Its protein product is CASSGSGVDFF. The complete variable domain, with remaining parts taken from reference TRBV2 and TRBJ1-1, reads EPEVTQTPSHQVTQMGQEVILRCVPISNHLYFYWYRQILGQKVEFLVSFYNNEISEKSEIFDDQFSVERPDGSNFTLKIRSTKLEDSAMYFCASSGSGVDFFGQGTRLTVV.

Worth noting for this clone: Within the sample, other DNA sequences also encode this same CDR3. V is TRBV18 and J is TRBJ2-5; 7 nucleotides align to TRBD2. Losses at the gene ends were 0 bases for V and 2 bases for J; bases not matched to a gene: 0. Germline lookup yields CDR1 KGHSH and CDR2 LQKENI. The CDR3 consists of 14 residues. The DNA of the CDR3 is TGTGCCAGCTCACCACCGGGACTACAAGAGACCCAGTACTTC. This translates into CASSPPGLQETQYF.

The chain employs TRBV7-9 and TRBJ2-3; D may be TRBD2 (6 bases). The CDR3 is 15 amino acids. V was shortened by 3 bases and J by 1 base, with 11 bases between the two germline ends. Germline V gene lookup returns CDR1 SEHNR and CDR2 FQNEAQ (reference sequence). The CDR3 bases are TGTGCCAGCAGCTTCGGGGGAGTTGGCACAGATACGCAGTATTTT. Its protein is CASSFGGVGTDTQYF. Combining the CDR3 with reference TRBV7-9 and TRBJ2-3 gives the whole variable domain DTGVSQNPRHKITKRGQNVTFRCDPISEHNRLYWYRQTLGQGPEFLTYFQNEAQLEKSRLLSDRFSAERPKGSFSTLEIQRTEQGDSAMYLCASSFGGVGTDTQYFGPGTRLTVL.

The V call is TRBV18, the J call TRBJ2-5; D tentatively reads TRBD1 or TRBD2 (5 bases each). V shed 4 bases and J shed 5 bases, with 8 bases lying between them. The CDR3 loop spans 12 amino acids. Germline values: CDR1 KGHSH, CDR2 LQKENI. This CDR3 is CASSLEGETQYF. The DNA for the CDR3 is TGTGCCAGCTCACTCGAGGGGGAGACCCAGTACTTC. Filled out from reference TRBV18 and TRBJ2-5, the complete variable domain reads NAGVMQNPRHLVRRRGQEARLRCSPMKGHSHVYWYRQLPEEGLKFMVYLQKENIIDESGMPKERFSAEFPKEGPSILRIQQVVRGDSAAYFCASSLEGETQYFGPGTRLLVL.

The chain employs TRBV27 and TRBJ2-7; a possible D gene is TRBD2 (5 bases). Trimming removed 8 bases from V and 0 bases from J, with 14 bases in between. The CDR3 is made up of 14 amino acids. CDR1 is MNHEY, CDR2 SMNVEV, per germline (reference sequence). The DNA for the CDR3 is TGTGCCAGCTCCAGAGGGCCGATCTCCTACGAGCAGTACTTC. Protein product: CASSRGPISYEQYF.

This chain connects TRBV15 to TRBJ2-7; a weak D match, TRBD2 (6 bases). The CDR3 runs 15 residues. Germline CDR1 reads LNHNV; CDR2 reads YYDKDF (reference sequence). The germline V and J ends were trimmed by 0 bases and 4 bases, with 13 bases remaining between them. In DNA, the CDR3 is TGTGCCACCAGCAGAGATCCGATTGCGGGATACGAGCAGTACTTC. Its protein product is CATSRDPIAGYEQYF.

The chain combines TRBV10-1 with TRBJ2-1; 11 bases agree with TRBD2. With 8 bases clipped from V and 7 bases from J, the junction kept 16 bases outside the gene matches. The V gene's germline CDR1 is WNHNN and CDR2 SYGVQD (reference sequence). This CDR3 has 17 residues. The CDR3 loop reads CASLWQGRASGGNEQFF. In DNA form, the CDR3 reads TGCGCCAGCCTGTGGCAGGGACGGGCTAGCGGGGGGAATGAGCAGTTCTTC.

The chain is built from TRBV9 and TRBJ2-1; no clear D gene. The CDR3 is 13 residues long. The germline gives CDR1 SGDLS, CDR2 YYNGEE. V lost 4 bases and J lost 0, with 5 bases in between. CDR3: CASSTYSYNEQFF. In DNA, the CDR3 is TGTGCCAGCAGCACATACTCCTACAATGAGCAGTTCTTC.